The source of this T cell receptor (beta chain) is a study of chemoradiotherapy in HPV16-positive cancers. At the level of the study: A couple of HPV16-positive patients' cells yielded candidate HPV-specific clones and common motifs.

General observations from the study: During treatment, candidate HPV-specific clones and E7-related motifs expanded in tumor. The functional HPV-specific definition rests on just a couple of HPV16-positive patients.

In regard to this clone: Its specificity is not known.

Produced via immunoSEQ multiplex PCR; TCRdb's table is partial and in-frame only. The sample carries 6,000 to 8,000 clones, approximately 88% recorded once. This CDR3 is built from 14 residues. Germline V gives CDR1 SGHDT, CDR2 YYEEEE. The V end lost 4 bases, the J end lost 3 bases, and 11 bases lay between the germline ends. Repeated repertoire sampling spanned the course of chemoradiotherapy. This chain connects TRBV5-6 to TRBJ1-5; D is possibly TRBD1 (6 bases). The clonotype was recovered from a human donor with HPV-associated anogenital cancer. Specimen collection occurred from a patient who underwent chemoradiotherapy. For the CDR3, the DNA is TGTGCCAGCAGCCTGGGGACACCCAATCAGCCCCAGCATTTT. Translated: CASSLGTPNQPQHF.